Presented here are 28 T cell receptor beta chains from one specimen sequenced in a study of cytomegalovirus exposure and HLA in healthy donors (dated by TCRdb to 2017 to 2019). The method was the immunoSEQ multiplex PCR assay. The multiplex PCR relied on a mix of 60 forward primers for TCR Vbeta segments and 13 reverse primers for TCR Jbeta segments. In its TCRdb copy, this immuneACCESS table keeps in-frame sequences only and misses some clones. Where compared with another copy, unresolved V genes explain less than half of these, and the others have no known cause. This sample comprises fewer than 250,000 clones, about 83% of them detected only once. Around 15% of the sample is in the top ten clones. Sequenced input: PBMCs. These receptors were collected from a man aged 40-50 years in good health and CMV-seronegative.

J is TRBJ2-3 and V is TRBV9, with TRBD1 as a possible D gene (5 bases). Germline lookup yields CDR1 SGDLS and CDR2 YYNGEE. Between the trimmed V and J ends, which lost 0 bases and 4 bases, there was a span of 15 bases. This CDR3 has 16 residues. CDR3 sequence reads: CASSVGGAGISDTQYF. CDR3 DNA sequence: TGTGCCAGCAGCGTAGGTGGGGCTGGAATATCAGATACGCAGTATTTT.

This clone has just a few counts. The chain is built from TRBV15 and TRBJ1-1, with 7 bases fitting TRBD1. The germline V gene encodes CDR1 LNHNV and CDR2 YYDKDF (reference sequence). CDR3 length: 15 amino acids. V shed 4 bases and J 3 bases; nucleotides not matched to a gene: 8. In nucleotides, the CDR3 is TGTGCCACCAGCACCAGACAGGGCGGTTACACTGAAGCTTTCTTT. Residues: CATSTRQGGYTEAFF. Variable domain in full (rest from reference TRBV15 and TRBJ1-1): DAMVIQNPRYQVTQFGKPVTLSCSQTLNHNVMYWYQQKSSQAPKLLFHYYDKDFNNEADTPDNFQSRRPNTSFCFLDIRSPGLGDTAMYLCATSTRQGGYTEAFFGQGTRLTVV.

There are a few counts of this clone. This sequence joins TRBV12-5 and TRBJ1-1; 7 nucleotides agree with TRBD1. This CDR3 is built from 17 residues. Germline V lookup: CDR1 LGHNT, CDR2 FRNRAP. Unmatched junction bases numbered 8, after V lost 0 bases and J lost 1 base. Here the CDR3 reads CASGLVLRTGPNTEAFF. The CDR3 DNA reads as TGTGCTAGTGGTTTGGTACTAAGGACAGGACCGAACACTGAAGCTTTCTTT.

The chain employs TRBV6-1 and TRBJ2-4; 7 bases align to TRBD1. The CDR3 totals 15 residues. Germline loops: CDR1 MNHNS, CDR2 SASEGT. V lost 1 base to trimming and J lost 6 bases; unmatched junction nucleotides: 6. The CDR3 here is CASSEVGTAGNIQYF. CDR3 DNA: TGTGCCAGCAGTGAAGTAGGGACAGCAGGAAACATTCAGTACTTC.

For the CDR3, the DNA is TGTGCCAGCAGTGATGGGGCCTTTAGCAATCAGCCCCAGCATTTT. This gives the protein CASSDGAFSNQPQHF. This chain connects TRBV6-1 to TRBJ1-5; tentatively, D is TRBD1 (5 bases). The germline gives CDR1 MNHNS, CDR2 SASEGT. Trimming took off 3 bases at V and 0 bases at J, with 9 bases between the two ends. The CDR3 sequence is 15 residues long.

This rearrangement joins TRBV9 to TRBJ2-7; 9 positions agree with TRBD2. The V gene's germline CDR1 is SGDLS and CDR2 YYNGEE. This CDR3 is built from 14 residues. J gave up 0 bases and V 4 bases, and 2 bases lay outside the gene matches. The CDR3 is CASSSTSGSYEQYF. The CDR3 bases are TGTGCCAGCAGCTCGACTAGCGGCTCCTACGAGCAGTACTTC.

The V and J genes are TRBV13 and TRBJ2-5; the D gene is possibly TRBD1 (5 bases). This CDR3 contains 14 residues. Trimming shortened V by 0 bases and J by 3 bases, and 8 bases separated the two germline ends. Germline CDR1 is PRHDT and CDR2 is FYEKMQ (reference sequence). As DNA, the CDR3 is TGTGCCAGCAGCTTAGGCAGGGAAGAAGAGACCCAGTACTTC. Translating it yields CASSLGREEETQYF.

This clone was picked up a small number of times. The chain couples TRBV6-1 to TRBJ1-5; tentatively, D is TRBD1 (5 bases). The germline gives CDR1 MNHNS, CDR2 SASEGT. The length of the CDR3 is 18 residues. Trimming pared 2 bases from V and 0 bases from J, leaving 17 bases between. The CDR3 bases are TGTGCCAGCAGTGAAAGGATCAGGGCGGGGTATAGCAATCAGCCCCAGCATTTT. Its translation: CASSERIRAGYSNQPQHF.

CDR3 coding DNA: TGTGCCAGCAGACCTACCGAAAACTATGGCTACACCTTC. It specifies CASRPTENYGYTF. The chain joins TRBV6-1 to TRBJ1-2; the D is unclear. The CDR3 runs to 13 residues. Germline V gene lookup returns CDR1 MNHNS and CDR2 SASEGT. Trimming shortened V by 6 bases and J by 2 bases, and 10 bases separated the two germline ends.

The rearrangement uses TRBV10-3 and TRBJ2-3; the D gene is possibly TRBD2 (5 bases). The CDR3 totals 15 residues. V shed 10 bases and J shed 0 bases, with 17 bases lying between them. In germline, CDR1 is ENHRY, CDR2 SYGVKD. The CDR3 DNA reads TGTGCCAGCGGACTTTGGCGGCAGAGCACAGATACGCAGTATTTT. This encodes CASGLWRQSTDTQYF.

The chain employs TRBV6-1 and TRBJ2-3; the D gene is possibly TRBD1 (7 bases). The length of the CDR3 is 17 residues. The germline CDR1 and CDR2 sequences are MNHNS and SASEGT. V dropped 1 base and J dropped 4 bases, with 18 bases sitting between them. The CDR3 region has the DNA TGTGCCAGCAGTGAAGATTGGGAGGACAGGATTTCAGATACGCAGTATTTT. Translation: CASSEDWEDRISDTQYF.

The chain carries TRBV29-1 and TRBJ2-1; 11 bases align to TRBD1. This CDR3 has 16 residues. Per the germline V gene, CDR1 is SQVTM and CDR2 is ANQGSEA. The V segment lost 7 bases and the J segment 3 bases; nucleotides outside the gene matches: 11. CDR3 nucleotide sequence: TGCAGCGCCCGACCCCCGGACAGGGGGCACTACAATGAGCAGTTCTTC. This gives the protein CSARPPDRGHYNEQFF.

This sequence joins TRBV9 and TRBJ2-7; D possibly corresponds to TRBD2 (5 bases). The germline gives CDR1 SGDLS, CDR2 YYNGEE. V dropped 0 bases and J dropped 6 bases, with 10 bases sitting between them. The CDR3 has 13 amino acids. CDR3 coding DNA: TGTGCCAGCAGCGTAGCTACTAGGGCCGAGCAGTACTTC. This gives the protein CASSVATRAEQYF. The full variable domain, rest sourced from reference TRBV9 and TRBJ2-7, is DSGVTQTPKHLITATGQRVTLRCSPRSGDLSVYWYQQSLDQGLQFLIQYYNGEERAKGNILERFSAQQFPDLHSELNLSSLELGDSALYFCASSVATRAEQYFGPGTRLTVT.

V is TRBV18 and J is TRBJ1-2; no definite D call. This CDR3 region has 15 residues. Germline V gene sequence: CDR1 KGHSH, CDR2 LQKENI. The V gene lost 6 bases and the J gene lost 6 bases, with 20 bases spanning the gap. This CDR3 reads CASSDGMGLEDGYTF. The CDR3 DNA follows: TGTGCCAGCTCGGACGGGATGGGTCTTGAGGATGGCTACACCTTC.

The V gene is TRBV25-1, the J gene TRBJ1-5; D is possibly TRBD1 (5 bases). V was pared by 2 bases and J by 1 base, with 9 bases between. CDR3 length: 15 amino acids. Germline assignment: CDR1 MGHDK and CDR2 SYGVNS. CDR3 in amino acids: CASSETGVSNQPQHF. The DNA of the CDR3 is TGTGCCAGCAGTGAAACAGGCGTGAGCAATCAGCCCCAGCATTTT.

The rearrangement uses TRBV30 and TRBJ2-3, with 9 bases that match TRBD2. The CDR3 runs 14 residues. The germline V gene encodes CDR1 GTSNPN and CDR2 SVGIG (reference sequence). V was pared by 0 bases and J by 8 bases, with 6 bases of the junction left unmatched. CDR3 in DNA: TGTGCCTGGAGTGTAGCGGGAGGATTCGGTACGCAGTATTTT. Residues: CAWSVAGGFGTQYF.

The chain employs TRBV5-6 and TRBJ2-5; D may be TRBD1 (6 bases). This CDR3 has 15 amino acids. The germline CDR1 and CDR2 sequences are SGHDT and YYEEEE. Trimming left V 6 bases short and J 5 bases short, with 20 bases between. CDR3 nucleotide sequence: TGTGCCAGCAAAGGGCCCAGAACAGGGCGCGAGACCCAGTACTTC. This translates into CASKGPRTGRETQYF.

Comments on this clone: Within the sample, other DNA sequences also encode this same CDR3. The rearrangement joins TRBV4-3 to TRBJ1-2, with a tentative D call TRBD1 (5 bases). The germline CDR1 and CDR2 sequences are LGHNA and YSLEER. Trimming left V 0 bases short and J 5 bases short, with 13 bases between. The CDR3 contains 15 residues. In nucleotides, the CDR3 is TGCGCCAGCAGCCAAGAGGGGAGGGGTACATATGGCTACACCTTC. This gives the protein CASSQEGRGTYGYTF.

J is TRBJ2-7 and V is TRBV10-3; D remains ambiguous. CDR1 and CDR2 from the germline V gene are ENHRY and SYGVKD. The CDR3 loop spans 12 amino acids. The V gene lost 2 bases and the J gene lost 2 bases, with 4 bases spanning the gap. CDR3 DNA: TGTGCCATCAGTGAGCAGGCCTACGAGCAGTACTTC. It is translated as CAISEQAYEQYF.

The rearrangement uses TRBV7-9 and TRBJ2-2; tentative D call: TRBD2 (6 bases). Germline-derived CDR1 and CDR2 are SEHNR and FQNEAQ (reference sequence). CDR3 length equals 17 residues. Trimming removed 5 bases from V and 2 bases from J, with 18 bases in between. CDR3 sequence: CASSLSFGSGNTGELFF. The CDR3 DNA is TGTGCCAGCAGCCTTAGCTTTGGTAGCGGAAACACCGGGGAGCTGTTTTTT.

V gene TRBV5-4 combines with J gene TRBJ2-1; 8 bases line up with TRBD2. The CDR3 totals 14 residues. Germline V gene sequence: CDR1 SGHNT, CDR2 YYREEE (reference sequence). The J segment lost 5 bases and the V segment lost 0 bases, leaving 1 base of the junction unmatched. The CDR3 region is CASSLELADNEQFF. In nucleotides, the CDR3 is TGTGCCAGCAGCTTGGAACTAGCGGACAATGAGCAGTTCTTC.

The rearrangement uses TRBV30 and TRBJ2-3; 7 bases are a match to TRBD1. This CDR3 has 12 residues. The J segment lost 4 bases and the V segment lost 4 bases, leaving 2 bases of the junction unmatched. Germline lookup yields CDR1 GTSNPN and CDR2 SVGIG (reference sequence). The DNA of the CDR3 is TGTGCCTGGACTACAGGGGCAGATACGCAGTATTTT. Translating it yields CAWTTGADTQYF.

This sequence joins TRBV6-1 and TRBJ2-3; 14 bases are a match to TRBD2. The trim removed 4 bases at V and 4 bases at J, leaving 1 base unmatched. Germline V gives CDR1 MNHNS, CDR2 SASEGT. This CDR3 comprises 15 residues. The CDR3 bases are TGTGCCAGCAGTGGACTAGCGGGAGGGCCAGATACGCAGTATTTT. This sequence encodes CASSGLAGGPDTQYF.

The J gene is TRBJ2-5, the V gene TRBV5-1; D is perhaps TRBD1 (7 bases). The ends were cut back, 1 base at V and 2 bases at J, with 12 bases in the middle. CDR3 length: 15 residues. Per the germline V gene, CDR1 is SGHRS and CDR2 is YFSETQ. CDR3 DNA: TGCGCCAGCAGCTTGCAGGGGGGTCCTCAAGAGACCCAGTACTTC. It translates to CASSLQGGPQETQYF.

This clone showed up just a few times. V and J are TRBV4-2 and TRBJ2-1; TRBD2 matches at 7 bases. CDR1 is LGHNA, CDR2 YNFKEQ, per germline. Losses at the gene ends were 4 bases for V and 7 bases for J; bases not matched to a gene: 16. The CDR3 spans 17 residues. This chain's CDR3 is CASSREKNGGGSNEQFF. The CDR3 DNA is TGTGCCAGCAGCCGAGAAAAAAATGGGGGGGGGTCGAATGAGCAGTTCTTC.

V gene TRBV11-2 combines with J gene TRBJ1-1; 10 bases are a match to TRBD1. V dropped 1 base and J dropped 5; count of bases not matched to a gene: 7. The CDR3 sequence is 16 residues long. The germline CDR1 and CDR2 sequences are SGHAT and FQNNGV. In DNA form, the CDR3 reads TGTGCCAGCAGCTTAGTGATGGGGACAGGGGTGACTGAAGCTTTCTTT. Translation gives CASSLVMGTGVTEAFF.

This chain uses TRBV7-3 with TRBJ2-1, with TRBD2 matching over 7 bases. The CDR3 sequence is 14 residues long. The V and J ends lost 5 bases and 8 bases, in that order; junction bases with no gene match: 9. Germline values: CDR1 SGHTA, CDR2 FQGTGA. CDR3 nucleotides: TGTGCCAGCAGCACCGTCGGGGGGACCGATGAGCAGTTCTTC. Translating gives CASSTVGGTDEQFF.

V usage is TRBV11-2 and J usage is TRBJ2-2, with TRBD2 matching 12 bases. V shed 1 base and J 7 bases; nucleotides not matched to a gene: 13. The CDR3 covers 19 residues. Germline CDR1 is SGHAT and CDR2 is FQNNGV. The CDR3 spells CASSLGRASGRGDIGELFF. The CDR3 bases are TGTGCCAGCAGCTTAGGTCGCGCTAGCGGGAGGGGGGACATCGGGGAGCTGTTTTTT.